The T cell receptor beta chain under discussion was sequenced for a study of molecular identifiers for immune sequencing clone quantification. Regarding the study as a whole: Clones exceeding 20 RNA copies carried over 97% of effector molecules but under 1% of naive-cell molecules.

This clonotype was recorded at least ten times. Its antigen is not known. This CDR3 region has 16 residues. Germline CDR1 is MNHEY and CDR2 is SVGAGI. Germline trimming cut 6 bases from V and 1 base from J; bases unmatched to any gene: 11. TCRdb re-called the PCR reads with MiXCR, one entry per CDR3 protein. The sample consists of roughly 100,000 distinct CDR3 sequences, around 37% of them appearing once. The TCR sequence derives from a human donor in good health. Some libraries in this study had Jurkat cell RNA spiked in. The chain is built from TRBV6-5 and TRBJ2-7; 8 bases are shared with TRBD2. The source material was naive CD8+ T cells from blood, with Jurkat cell RNA spiked in. As to subset: FACS-sorted CD8+CD4-CCR7+CD45RA+ naive T cells. CDR3 sequence (DNA): TGTGCCAGCAGATTAACCGGGACTAGGGGTTCCTACGAGCAGTACTTC. It codes for CASRLTGTRGSYEQYF.